These T cell receptor beta chains were read from a single sample in a study of cytomegalovirus exposure and HLA in healthy donors. Here immunoSEQ multiplex PCR was the method, and the copy in TCRdb shows in-frame clones only, minus some. This sample has almost 200,000 clones; about 85% occur once, and the top ten carry 0.35% to 0.5%. The sequencing input was PBMCs. The receptors come from a male donor in good health and CMV-seropositive. The CDR3 runs from the conserved cysteine through the conserved F or W. The D gene is left open where the match is weak. Not all rows give a size; the values are once, few, many and, for expanded clones, a class.

>TRBJ1-2|NA|TRBV6-6|NA
CASSDTGAYGYTF
TGTGCCAGCAGCGACACTGGGGCGTATGGCTACACCTTC
>TRBJ2-7|NA|TRBV4-3|NA
CASSQDQRQLAYEQCF
TGCGCCAGCAGCCAAGATCAGCGACAGCTCGCCTACGAGCAGTGCTTC
>TRBJ1-2|NA|TRBV9|NA
CASSVAPGQNYGYTF
TGTGCCAGCAGCGTAGCGCCAGGGCAGAACTATGGCTACACCTTC
>TRBJ2-7|TRBD1|TRBV9|NA
CASSSGQGIDEQYF
TGTGCCAGCAGCTCCGGACAGGGGATCGACGAGCAGTACTTC
>TRBJ1-1|TRBD1|TRBV28|NA
CASSFGTGRRNTEAFF
TGTGCCAGCAGTTTTGGGACAGGGAGGAGGAACACTGAAGCTTTCTTT
>TRBJ1-1|NA|TRBV18|NA
CASSRQTETEAFF
TGTGCCAGCTCACGACAGACTGAGACTGAAGCTTTCTTT
>TRBJ1-2|NA|TRBV6-6|NA
CASRTGTEGRVGYTF
TGTGCCAGCAGGACCGGGACGGAGGGGCGTGTTGGCTACACCTTC
>TRBJ1-2|TRBD1|TRBV2|NA
CASSVHLVGQVTSNYGYTF
TGTGCCAGCAGTGTACACCTCGTGGGACAGGTGACTTCTAACTATGGCTACACCTTC
>TRBJ1-2|NA|TRBV11-2|NA
CASSLDGNTYGYTF
TGTGCCAGCAGCTTAGATGGCAATACCTATGGCTACACCTTC
>TRBJ2-7|TRBD1|TRBV9|NA
CASSVDLGQGYYEQYF
TGTGCCAGCAGCGTAGACCTGGGACAGGGGTATTACGAGCAGTACTTC
>TRBJ2-2|TRBD2|TRBV7-3|NA
CASSSGLEKGTGELFF
TGTGCCAGCAGCTCCGGACTAGAGAAGGGCACCGGGGAGCTGTTTTTT
>TRBJ1-1|NA|TRBV7-2|once
CASSLDTYTEAFF
TGTGCCAGCAGCTTAGACACCTACACTGAAGCTTTCTTT
>TRBJ2-1|TRBD2|TRBV27|NA
CASRKGTSGREYNEQFF
TGTGCCAGCAGAAAAGGGACTAGCGGGAGGGAATACAATGAGCAGTTCTTC
>TRBJ1-1|NA|TRBV13|few
CASSPGQRNTEAFF
TGTGCCAGCAGCCCAGGACAGCGGAACACTGAAGCTTTCTTT
>TRBJ2-7|TRBD2|TRBV6-5|NA
CASSYLSGGDGREQYF
TGTGCCAGCAGTTACCTTAGCGGGGGAGACGGTAGAGAGCAGTACTTC
>TRBJ2-5|NA|TRBV5-6|NA
CASSFATETQYF
TGTGCCAGCAGTTTTGCAACTGAGACCCAGTACTTC